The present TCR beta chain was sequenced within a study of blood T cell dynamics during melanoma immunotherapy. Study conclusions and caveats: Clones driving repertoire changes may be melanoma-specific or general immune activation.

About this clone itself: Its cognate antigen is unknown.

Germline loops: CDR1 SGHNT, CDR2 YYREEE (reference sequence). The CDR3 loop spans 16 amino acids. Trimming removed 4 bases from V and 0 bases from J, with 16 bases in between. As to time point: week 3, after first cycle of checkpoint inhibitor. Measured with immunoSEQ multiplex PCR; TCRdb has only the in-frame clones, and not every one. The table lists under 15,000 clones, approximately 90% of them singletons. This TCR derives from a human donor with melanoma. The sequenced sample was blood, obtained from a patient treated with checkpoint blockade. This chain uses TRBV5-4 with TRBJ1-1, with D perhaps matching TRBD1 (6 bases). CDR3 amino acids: CASSGGGGLLNTEAFF. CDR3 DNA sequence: TGTGCCAGCAGCGGAGGGGGGGGGCTCCTGAACACTGAAGCTTTCTTT.